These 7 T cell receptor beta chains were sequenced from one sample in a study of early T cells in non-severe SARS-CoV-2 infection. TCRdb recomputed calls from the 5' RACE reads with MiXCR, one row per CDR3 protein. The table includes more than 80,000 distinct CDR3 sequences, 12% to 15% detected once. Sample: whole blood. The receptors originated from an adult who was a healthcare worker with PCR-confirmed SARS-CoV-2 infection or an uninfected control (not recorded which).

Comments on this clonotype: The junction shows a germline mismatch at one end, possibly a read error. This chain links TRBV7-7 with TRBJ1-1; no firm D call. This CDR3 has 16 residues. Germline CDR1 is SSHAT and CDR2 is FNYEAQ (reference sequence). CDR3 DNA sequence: TGTGCTAGCAGCTTCGGGAGGCCTGGGATCAGATCTGAAGCTTTCTTT. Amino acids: CASSFGRPGIRSEAFF.

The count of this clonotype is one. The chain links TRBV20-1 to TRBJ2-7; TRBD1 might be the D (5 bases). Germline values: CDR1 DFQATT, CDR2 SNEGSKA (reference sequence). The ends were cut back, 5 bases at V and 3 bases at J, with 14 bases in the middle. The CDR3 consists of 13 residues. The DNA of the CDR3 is TGCAGTGCTTACGGCCAGGGAAACTACGAGCAGTACTTC. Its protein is CSAYGQGNYEQYF.

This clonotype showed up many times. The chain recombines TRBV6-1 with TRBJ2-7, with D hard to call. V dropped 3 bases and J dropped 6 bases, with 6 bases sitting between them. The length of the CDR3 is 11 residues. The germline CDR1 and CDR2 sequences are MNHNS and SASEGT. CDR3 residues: CASSDYLEQYF. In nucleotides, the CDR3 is TGTGCCAGCAGTGATTATCTCGAGCAGTACTTC.

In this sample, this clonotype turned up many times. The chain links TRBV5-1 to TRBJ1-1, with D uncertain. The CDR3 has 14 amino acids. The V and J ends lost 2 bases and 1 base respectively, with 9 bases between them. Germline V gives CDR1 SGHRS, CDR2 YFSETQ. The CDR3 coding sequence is TGCGCCAGCAGCTTTAGCCAGGCGAACACTGAAGCTTTCTTT. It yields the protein CASSFSQANTEAFF.

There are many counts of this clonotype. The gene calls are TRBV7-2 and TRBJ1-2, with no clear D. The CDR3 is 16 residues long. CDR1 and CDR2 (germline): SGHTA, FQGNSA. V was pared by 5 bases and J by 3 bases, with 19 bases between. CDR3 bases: TGTGCCAGCAGCCGGCCCCTTAGGTCGGCAGACTATGGCTACACCTTC. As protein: CASSRPLRSADYGYTF.

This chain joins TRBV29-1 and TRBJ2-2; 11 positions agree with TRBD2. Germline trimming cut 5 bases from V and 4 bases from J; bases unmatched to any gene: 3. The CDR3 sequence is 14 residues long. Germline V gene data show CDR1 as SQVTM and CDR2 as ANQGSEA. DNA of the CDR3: TGCAGCGTTACCGGGACTAGCGGCACCGGGGAGCTGTTTTTT. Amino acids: CSVTGTSGTGELFF.

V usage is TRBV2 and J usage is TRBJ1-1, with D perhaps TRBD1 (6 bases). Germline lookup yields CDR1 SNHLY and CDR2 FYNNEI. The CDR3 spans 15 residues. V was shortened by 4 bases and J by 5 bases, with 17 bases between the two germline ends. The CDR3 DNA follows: TGTGCCAGCAGTGTCAACAGGGCGTGGTGGACTGAAGCTTTCTTT. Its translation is CASSVNRAWWTEAFF.